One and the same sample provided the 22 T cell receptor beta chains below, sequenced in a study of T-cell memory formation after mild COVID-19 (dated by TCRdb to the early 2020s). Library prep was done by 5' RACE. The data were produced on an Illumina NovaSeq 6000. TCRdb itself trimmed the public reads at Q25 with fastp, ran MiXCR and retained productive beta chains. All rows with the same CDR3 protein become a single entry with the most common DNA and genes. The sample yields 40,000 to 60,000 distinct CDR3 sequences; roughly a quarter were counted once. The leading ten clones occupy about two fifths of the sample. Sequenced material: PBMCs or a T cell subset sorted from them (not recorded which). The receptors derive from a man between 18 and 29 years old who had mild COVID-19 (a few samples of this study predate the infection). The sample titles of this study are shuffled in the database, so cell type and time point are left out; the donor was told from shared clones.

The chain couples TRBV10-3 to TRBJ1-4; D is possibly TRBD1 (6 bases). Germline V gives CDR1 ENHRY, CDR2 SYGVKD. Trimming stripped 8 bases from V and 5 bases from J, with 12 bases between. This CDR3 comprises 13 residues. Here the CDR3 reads CAIEDRENEKLFF. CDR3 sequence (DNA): TGTGCCATCGAGGACAGAGAGAATGAAAAACTGTTTTTT.

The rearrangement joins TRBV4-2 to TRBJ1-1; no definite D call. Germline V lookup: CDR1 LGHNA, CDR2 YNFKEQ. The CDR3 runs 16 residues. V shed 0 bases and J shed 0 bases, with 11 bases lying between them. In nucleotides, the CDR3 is TGTGCCAGCAGCCAAGAGGACGGGTTTATGAACACTGAAGCTTTCTTT. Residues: CASSQEDGFMNTEAFF.

The CDR3 DNA reads as TGTGCCAGCAGTGAAGTTTGGGGGCCTGCAGATACGCAGTATTTT. It is translated as CASSEVWGPADTQYF. J is TRBJ2-3 and V is TRBV25-1; maybe TRBD1 (6 bases). This CDR3 spans 15 amino acids. CDR1 and CDR2 from the germline V gene are MGHDK and SYGVNS. Trimming took off 2 bases at V and 4 bases at J, with 13 bases between the two ends.

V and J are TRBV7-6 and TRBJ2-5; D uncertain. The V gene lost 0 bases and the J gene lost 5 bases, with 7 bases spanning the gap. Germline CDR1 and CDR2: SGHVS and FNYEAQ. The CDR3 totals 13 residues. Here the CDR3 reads CASSLAFPETQYF. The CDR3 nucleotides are TGTGCCAGCAGCTTAGCGTTCCCGGAGACCCAGTACTTC.

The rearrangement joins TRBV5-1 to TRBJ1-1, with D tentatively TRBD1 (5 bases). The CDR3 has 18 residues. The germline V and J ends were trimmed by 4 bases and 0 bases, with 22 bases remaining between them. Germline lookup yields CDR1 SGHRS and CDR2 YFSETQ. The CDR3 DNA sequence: TGCGCCAGCAGCGACCCGTCGACAGACCCGGGAGTGAACACTGAAGCTTTCTTT. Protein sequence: CASSDPSTDPGVNTEAFF.

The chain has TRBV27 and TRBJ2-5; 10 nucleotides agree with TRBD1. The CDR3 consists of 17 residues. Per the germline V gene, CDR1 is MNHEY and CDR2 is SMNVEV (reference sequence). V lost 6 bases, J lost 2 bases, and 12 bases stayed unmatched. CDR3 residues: CASRTSPGQGIQETQYF. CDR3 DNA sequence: TGTGCCAGCAGGACCAGCCCGGGACAGGGGATTCAAGAGACCCAGTACTTC.

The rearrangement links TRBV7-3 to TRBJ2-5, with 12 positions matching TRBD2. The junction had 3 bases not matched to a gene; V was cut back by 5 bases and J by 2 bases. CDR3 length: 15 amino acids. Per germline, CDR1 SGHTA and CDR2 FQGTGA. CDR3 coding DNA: TGTGCCAGCAGCGCTAGCGGGGGGGAACAAGAGACCCAGTACTTC. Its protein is CASSASGGEQETQYF. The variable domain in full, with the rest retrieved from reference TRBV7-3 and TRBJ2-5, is GAGVSQTPSNKVTEKGKYVELRCDPISGHTALYWYRQSLGQGPEFLIYFQGTGAADDSGLPNDRFFAVRPEGSVSTLKIQRTERGDSAVYLCASSASGGEQETQYFGPGTRLLVL.

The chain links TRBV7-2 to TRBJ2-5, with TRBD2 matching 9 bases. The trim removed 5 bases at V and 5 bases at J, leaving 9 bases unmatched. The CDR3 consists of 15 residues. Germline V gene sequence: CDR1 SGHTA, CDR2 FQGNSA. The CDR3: CASSPSGLAKETQYF. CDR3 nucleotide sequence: TGTGCCAGCAGCCCCTCCGGACTAGCGAAGGAGACCCAGTACTTC.

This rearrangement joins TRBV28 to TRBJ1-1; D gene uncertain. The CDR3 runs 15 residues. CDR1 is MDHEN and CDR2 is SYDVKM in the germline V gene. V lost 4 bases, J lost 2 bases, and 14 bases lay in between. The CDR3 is CASSSNINRNTEAFF. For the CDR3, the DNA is TGTGCCAGCAGTTCAAACATCAACAGAAACACTGAAGCTTTCTTT.

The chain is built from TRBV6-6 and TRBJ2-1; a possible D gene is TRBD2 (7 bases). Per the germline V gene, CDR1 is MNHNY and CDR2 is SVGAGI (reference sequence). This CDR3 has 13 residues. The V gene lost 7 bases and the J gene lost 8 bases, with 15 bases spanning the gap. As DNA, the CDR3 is TGTGCCAGCACCGCTGGAGGGGGGGATGAGCAGTTCTTC. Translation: CASTAGGGDEQFF.

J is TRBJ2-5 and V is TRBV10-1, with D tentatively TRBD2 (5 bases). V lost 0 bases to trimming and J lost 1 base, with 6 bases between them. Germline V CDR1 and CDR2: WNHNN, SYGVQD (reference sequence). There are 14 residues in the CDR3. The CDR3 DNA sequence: TGCGCCAGCAGTGAGTCCGGGGTCCAAGAGACCCAGTACTTC. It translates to CASSESGVQETQYF.

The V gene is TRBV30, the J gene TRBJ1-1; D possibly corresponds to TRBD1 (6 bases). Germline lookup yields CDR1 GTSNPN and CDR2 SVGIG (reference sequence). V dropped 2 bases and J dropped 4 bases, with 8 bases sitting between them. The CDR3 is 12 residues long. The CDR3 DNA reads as TGTGCCTGGAGTCAAGGGGGCACTGAAGCTTTCTTT. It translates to CAWSQGGTEAFF.

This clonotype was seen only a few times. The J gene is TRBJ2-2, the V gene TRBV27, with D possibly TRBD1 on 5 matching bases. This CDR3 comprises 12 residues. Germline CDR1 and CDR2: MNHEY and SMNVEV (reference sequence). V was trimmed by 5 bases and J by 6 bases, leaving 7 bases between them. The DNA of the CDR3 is TGTGCCAGCAGTCAGGGTGCCGGGGAGCTGTTTTTT. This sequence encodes CASSQGAGELFF.

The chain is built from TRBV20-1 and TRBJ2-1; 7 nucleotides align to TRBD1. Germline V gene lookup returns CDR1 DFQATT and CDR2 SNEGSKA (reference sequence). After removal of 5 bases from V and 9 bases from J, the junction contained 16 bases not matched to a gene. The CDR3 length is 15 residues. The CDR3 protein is CSASSPDTGDIEQFF. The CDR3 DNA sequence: TGCAGTGCTTCCTCCCCCGACACAGGGGACATTGAGCAGTTCTTC.

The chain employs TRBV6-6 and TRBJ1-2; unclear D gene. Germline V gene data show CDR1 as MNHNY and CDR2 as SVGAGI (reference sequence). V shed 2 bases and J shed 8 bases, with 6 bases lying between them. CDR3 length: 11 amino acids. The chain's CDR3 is CASSYGSGYTF. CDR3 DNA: TGTGCCAGCAGTTACGGTTCAGGCTACACCTTC.

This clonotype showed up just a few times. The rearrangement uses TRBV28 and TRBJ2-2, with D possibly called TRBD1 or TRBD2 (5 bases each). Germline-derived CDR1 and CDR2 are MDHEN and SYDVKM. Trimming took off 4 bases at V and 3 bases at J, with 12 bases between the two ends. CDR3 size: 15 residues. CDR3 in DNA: TGTGCCAGCAGTTCCCGGGACCCTGACACCGGGGAGCTGTTTTTT. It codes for CASSSRDPDTGELFF.

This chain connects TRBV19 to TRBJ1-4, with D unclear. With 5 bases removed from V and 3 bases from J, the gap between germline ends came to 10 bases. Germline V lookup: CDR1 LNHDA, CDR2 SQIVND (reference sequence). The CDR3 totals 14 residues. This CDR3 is CASSPSVANEKLFF. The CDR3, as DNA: TGTGCCAGTAGTCCCTCGGTAGCTAATGAAAAACTGTTTTTT.

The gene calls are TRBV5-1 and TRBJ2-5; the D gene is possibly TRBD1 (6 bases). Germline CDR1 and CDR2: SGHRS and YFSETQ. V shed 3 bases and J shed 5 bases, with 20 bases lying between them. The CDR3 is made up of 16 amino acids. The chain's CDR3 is CASSSEWGRGSETQYF. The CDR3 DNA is TGCGCCAGCAGCTCGGAGTGGGGCAGGGGAAGTGAGACCCAGTACTTC.

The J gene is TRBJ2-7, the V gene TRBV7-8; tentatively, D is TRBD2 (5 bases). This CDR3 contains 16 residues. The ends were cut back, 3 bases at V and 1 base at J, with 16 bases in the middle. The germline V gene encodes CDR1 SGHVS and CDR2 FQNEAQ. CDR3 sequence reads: CASSFPSGIRSYEQYF. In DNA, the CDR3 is TGTGCCAGCAGCTTTCCATCCGGGATAAGGTCCTACGAGCAGTACTTC.

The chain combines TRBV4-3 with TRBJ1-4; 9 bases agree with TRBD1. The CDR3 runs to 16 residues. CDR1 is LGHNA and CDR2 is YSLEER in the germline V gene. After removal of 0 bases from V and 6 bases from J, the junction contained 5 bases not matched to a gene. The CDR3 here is CASSQDWTGDDEKLFF. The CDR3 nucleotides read TGCGCCAGCAGCCAAGATTGGACAGGGGATGATGAAAAACTGTTTTTT.

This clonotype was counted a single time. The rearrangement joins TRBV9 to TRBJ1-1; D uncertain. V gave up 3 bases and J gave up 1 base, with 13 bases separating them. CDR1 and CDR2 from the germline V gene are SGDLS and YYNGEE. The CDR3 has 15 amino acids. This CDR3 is CASSATDYRNTEAFF. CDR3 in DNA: TGTGCCAGCAGCGCGACGGACTATAGGAACACTGAAGCTTTCTTT. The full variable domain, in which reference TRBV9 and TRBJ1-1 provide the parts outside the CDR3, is DSGVTQTPKHLITATGQRVTLRCSPRSGDLSVYWYQQSLDQGLQFLIQYYNGEERAKGNILERFSAQQFPDLHSELNLSSLELGDSALYFCASSATDYRNTEAFFGQGTRLTVV.

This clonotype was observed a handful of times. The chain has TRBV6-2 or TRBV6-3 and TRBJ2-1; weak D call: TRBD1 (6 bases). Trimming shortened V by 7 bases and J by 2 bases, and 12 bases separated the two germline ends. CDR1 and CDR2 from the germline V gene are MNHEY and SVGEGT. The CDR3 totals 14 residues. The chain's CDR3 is CASNPTGPYNEQFF. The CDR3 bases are TGTGCCAGCAACCCGACAGGCCCCTACAATGAGCAGTTCTTC.